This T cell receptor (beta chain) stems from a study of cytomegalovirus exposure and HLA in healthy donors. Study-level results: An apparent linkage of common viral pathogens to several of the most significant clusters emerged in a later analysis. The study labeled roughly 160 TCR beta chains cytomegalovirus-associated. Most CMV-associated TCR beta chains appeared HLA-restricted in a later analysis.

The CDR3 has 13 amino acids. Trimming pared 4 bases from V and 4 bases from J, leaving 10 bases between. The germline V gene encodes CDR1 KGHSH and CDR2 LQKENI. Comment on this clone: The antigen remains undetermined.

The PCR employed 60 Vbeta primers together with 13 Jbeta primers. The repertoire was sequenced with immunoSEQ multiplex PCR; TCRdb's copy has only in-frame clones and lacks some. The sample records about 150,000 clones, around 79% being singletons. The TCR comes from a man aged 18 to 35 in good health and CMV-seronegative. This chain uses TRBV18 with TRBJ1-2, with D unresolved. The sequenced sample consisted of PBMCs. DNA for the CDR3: TGTGCCAGCTCACTAGGTCCGGGCTATGGCTACACCTTC. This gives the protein CASSLGPGYGYTF.